These 22 T cell receptor beta chains share one sample of origin, sequenced in a study of cytomegalovirus exposure and HLA in healthy donors. PCR primers comprised 60 Vbeta and 13 Jbeta primers. Assay: immunoSEQ multiplex PCR; the TCRdb copy retains only in-frame clones and omits some. The repertoire table contains under 250,000 clones. The sequenced sample consisted of PBMCs. These receptors were taken from a girl aged 2-15 years in good health and CMV-seropositive.

A note on this clone: Germline is not matched at one junction end, which may reflect a read error. This chain uses TRBV29-1 with TRBJ2-7, with D possibly matching TRBD1 (6 bases). This CDR3 has 15 amino acids. The germline gives CDR1 SQVTM, CDR2 ANQGSEA. CDR3 sequence: CSAEDRGRGIYEQYF. The CDR3 DNA is TGCAGCGCTGAAGATCGTGGCAGGGGAATATACGAGCAGTACTTC.

V is TRBV27 and J is TRBJ2-1; 9 bases fit TRBD2. The CDR3 has 15 amino acids. Germline loops: CDR1 MNHEY, CDR2 SMNVEV (reference sequence). V was clipped by 7 bases and J by 2 bases; unmatched bases: 6. As DNA, the CDR3 is TGTGCCAGCAATCCCAGCGGGGGGCCCTACAATGAGCAGTTCTTC. It specifies CASNPSGGPYNEQFF.

The chain couples TRBV5-8 to TRBJ2-3; D gene ambiguous. Trimming took off 3 bases at V and 5 bases at J, with 7 bases between the two ends. The CDR3 runs to 12 residues. Germline assignment: CDR1 SGHTS and CDR2 YDEGEE. The CDR3 loop is CASSYVLDTQYF. The CDR3 DNA reads TGTGCCAGCAGCTATGTTCTAGATACGCAGTATTTT.

This chain uses TRBV7-3 with TRBJ2-3; 14 nucleotides agree with TRBD2. CDR3 size: 17 residues. Germline-derived CDR1 and CDR2 are SGHTA and FQGTGA. With V trimmed by 5 bases and J by 5 bases, 9 bases remained unmatched. CDR3 residues: CASSPRLAGGPGDTQYF. The CDR3 nucleotides read TGTGCCAGCAGCCCCCGACTAGCGGGAGGGCCAGGAGATACGCAGTATTTT.

The chain has TRBV29-1 and TRBJ2-5, with TRBD2 identical over 12 bases. Germline assignment: CDR1 SQVTM and CDR2 ANQGSEA. Unmatched junction bases numbered 13, after V lost 0 bases and J lost 2 bases. The CDR3 length is 19 residues. The CDR3 DNA reads TGCAGCGTTGAAGATTTCTGGGGGGCTAGCGGGAGGGTACAAGAGACCCAGTACTTC. It translates to CSVEDFWGASGRVQETQYF. The full variable domain, completed using reference TRBV29-1 and TRBJ2-5, is SAVISQKPSRDICQRGTSLTIQCQVDSQVTMMFWYRQQPGQSLTLIATANQGSEATYESGFVIDKFPISRPNLTFSTLTVSNMSPEDSSIYLCSVEDFWGASGRVQETQYFGPGTRLLVL.

CDR3 loop: CATSRELGPPDTQYF. CDR3 coding DNA: TGTGCCACCAGCAGAGAACTAGGGCCCCCGGATACGCAGTATTTT. The chain is built from TRBV15 and TRBJ2-3; perhaps TRBD2 as D (5 bases). Germline CDR1 reads LNHNV; CDR2 reads YYDKDF (reference sequence). Trimming cost V 0 bases and J 6 bases, with 13 bases left between them. This CDR3 has 15 amino acids.

This chain joins TRBV15 and TRBJ2-1; 10 positions match TRBD2. The CDR3 covers 15 residues. The V gene's germline CDR1 is LNHNV and CDR2 YYDKDF (reference sequence). The V segment lost 3 bases and the J segment 8 bases; nucleotides outside the gene matches: 7. The CDR3 loop is CATSSPSGSLDEQFF. The CDR3 DNA reads TGTGCCACCAGCAGTCCTAGCGGGAGTTTGGATGAGCAGTTCTTC. Based on the CDR3 plus reference TRBV15 and TRBJ2-1, the full variable domain is DAMVIQNPRYQVTQFGKPVTLSCSQTLNHNVMYWYQQKSSQAPKLLFHYYDKDFNNEADTPDNFQSRRPNTSFCFLDIRSPGLGDTAMYLCATSSPSGSLDEQFFGPGTRLTVL.

The rearrangement links TRBV5-6 to TRBJ2-1; 7 bases align to TRBD2. The V and J ends lost 0 bases and 3 bases, in that order; junction bases with no gene match: 9. Germline CDR1 reads SGHDT; CDR2 reads YYEEEE. CDR3 length: 17 residues. The CDR3 sequence is CASSLAWGGRVYNEQFF. Here the CDR3 DNA reads TGTGCCAGCAGCTTGGCCTGGGGCGGGAGAGTCTACAATGAGCAGTTCTTC.

The CDR3 reads CASSWTGSDQPQHF. The CDR3 DNA sequence: TGCGCCAGCAGCTGGACAGGGTCTGATCAGCCCCAGCATTTT. The chain links TRBV5-1 to TRBJ1-5, with 8 bases fitting TRBD1. CDR1 and CDR2 from the germline V gene are SGHRS and YFSETQ. This CDR3 region has 14 residues. The V segment lost 3 bases and the J segment 5 bases; nucleotides outside the gene matches: 4.

This chain uses TRBV28 with TRBJ2-7; 11 nucleotides agree with TRBD2. This CDR3 has 15 amino acids. Unmatched junction bases numbered 6, after V lost 5 bases and J lost 3 bases. Germline loops: CDR1 MDHEN, CDR2 SYDVKM. The CDR3: CASSPRLAGLYEQYF. The CDR3, as DNA: TGTGCCAGCAGTCCAAGACTAGCGGGGCTCTACGAGCAGTACTTC.

The V and J genes are TRBV19 and TRBJ2-7, with 8 bases identical to TRBD2. There are 19 residues in the CDR3. With V trimmed by 3 bases and J by 2 bases, 18 bases remained unmatched. The germline V gene encodes CDR1 LNHDA and CDR2 SQIVND (reference sequence). The CDR3 here is CASSMASPSRGRNTYEQYF. The CDR3 DNA sequence: TGTGCCAGTAGTATGGCGTCCCCAAGTCGCGGGAGGAATACCTACGAGCAGTACTTC.

The chain employs TRBV25-1 and TRBJ2-6; 9 bases agree with TRBD1. Germline trimming cut 1 base from V and 8 bases from J; bases unmatched to any gene: 6. Germline V gene lookup returns CDR1 MGHDK and CDR2 SYGVNS. CDR3 length: 16 residues. CDR3 in amino acids: CASSEFGQGISNVLTF. Here the CDR3 DNA reads TGTGCCAGCAGTGAATTTGGACAGGGGATATCCAACGTCCTGACTTTC.

The CDR3 loop is CASIEQGAANYGYTF. The CDR3 DNA is TGTGCCAGCATCGAACAGGGAGCAGCTAACTATGGCTACACCTTC. The chain joins TRBV2 to TRBJ1-2; D perhaps matches TRBD1 (6 bases). Germline V CDR1 and CDR2: SNHLY, FYNNEI. V shed 7 bases and J shed 0 bases, with 15 bases lying between them. This CDR3 is built from 15 residues.

The V and J genes are TRBV7-2 and TRBJ2-1, with D perhaps TRBD2 (6 bases). Germline CDR1 and CDR2: SGHTA and FQGNSA. V lost 5 bases and J 3 bases, leaving 17 bases between the germline ends. This CDR3 region has 16 residues. The CDR3 sequence: CASSQSRDSVYNEQFF. In nucleotides, the CDR3 is TGTGCCAGCAGCCAATCCCGGGACTCAGTCTACAATGAGCAGTTCTTC.

The CDR3 reads CASSHEREDNEQFF. DNA for the CDR3: TGTGCCAGCAGTCATGAGCGGGAGGACAATGAGCAGTTCTTC. The gene calls are TRBV28 and TRBJ2-1, with TRBD2 identical over 9 bases. Unmatched junction bases numbered 4, after V lost 5 bases and J lost 5 bases. Germline V gene sequence: CDR1 MDHEN, CDR2 SYDVKM. The CDR3 covers 14 residues.

This rearrangement joins TRBV14 to TRBJ1-2; D uncertain. CDR1 and CDR2 (germline): SGHDN, FVKESK. V shed 0 bases and J shed 4 bases, with 21 bases lying between them. The CDR3 extends over 18 amino acids. The CDR3 bases are TGTGCCAGCAGCCAAGATACGGGAGCAGTGGCAGCACTCTATGGCTACACCTTC. As protein: CASSQDTGAVAALYGYTF.

The gene calls are TRBV12-5 and TRBJ2-3; possible D gene TRBD2, 6 bases. V lost 2 bases, J lost 1 base, and 13 bases lay in between. The CDR3 covers 16 residues. CDR1 and CDR2 from the germline V gene are LGHNT and FRNRAP. The CDR3 spells CASGLSLREGTDTQYF. DNA for the CDR3: TGTGCTAGTGGTTTGAGTCTGAGGGAGGGCACAGATACGCAGTATTTT.

The genes are TRBV5-6 and TRBJ2-1; 9 bases are shared with TRBD2. Germline CDR1 reads SGHDT; CDR2 reads YYEEEE. The CDR3 spans 16 residues. V was pared by 4 bases and J by 4 bases, with 9 bases of the junction left unmatched. CDR3 DNA sequence: TGTGCCAGCAGCGGAAGGACTAGCGCTATGTACAATGAGCAGTTCTTC. Residues: CASSGRTSAMYNEQFF.

The chain links TRBV11-2 to TRBJ2-3; tentatively, D is TRBD1 (6 bases). Germline V CDR1 and CDR2: SGHAT, FQNNGV. The CDR3 length is 15 residues. V was trimmed by 5 bases and J by 6 bases, leaving 18 bases between them. The CDR3 is CASSRGRPGVDTQYF. CDR3 in DNA: TGTGCCAGCAGCCGAGGCAGGCCAGGGGTCGATACGCAGTATTTT.

The V and J genes are TRBV4-1 and TRBJ2-1; TRBD1 is a possible D gene (6 bases). The CDR3 extends over 15 amino acids. The V and J ends lost 0 bases and 1 base respectively, with 7 bases between them. CDR1 MGHRA and CDR2 YSYEKL come from the germline V gene. The DNA for the CDR3 is TGCGCCAGCAGCCAAGAGGGGGCTTCCTACAATGAGCAGTTCTTC. Translating it yields CASSQEGASYNEQFF.

V usage is TRBV15 and J usage is TRBJ2-3; perhaps TRBD2 as D (5 bases). Trimming removed 1 base at V and 1 base at J, with 18 bases between. The CDR3 has 18 residues. Germline assignment: CDR1 LNHNV and CDR2 YYDKDF (reference sequence). CDR3 in DNA: TGTGCCACCAGCAGAGGACATTTAACGGGAACGGGCACAGATACGCAGTATTTT. Protein sequence: CATSRGHLTGTGTDTQYF. Full variable domain (missing parts from reference TRBV15 and TRBJ2-3): DAMVIQNPRYQVTQFGKPVTLSCSQTLNHNVMYWYQQKSSQAPKLLFHYYDKDFNNEADTPDNFQSRRPNTSFCFLDIRSPGLGDTAMYLCATSRGHLTGTGTDTQYFGPGTRLTVL.

The chain uses TRBV19 and TRBJ2-7; 7 nucleotides match TRBD2. V trimming: 5 bases; J trimming: 6 bases; junction bases outside the gene matches: 10. Germline V gene data show CDR1 as LNHDA and CDR2 as SQIVND (reference sequence). CDR3 length equals 14 residues. The CDR3 DNA sequence: TGTGCCAGTAGTGAGAGACACTCGGGAGGCGAGCAGTACTTC. The encoded protein is CASSERHSGGEQYF.